Below, 6 T cell receptor beta chains from the same sample are listed, as sequenced in a study of T cells in Graves' hyperthyroidism and ophthalmopathy. Amplification of TCR beta CDR3 regions used RNA as the template. HTBI primers were employed in a first-round RT-PCR of the TCR CDR3. TCRdb independently ran MiXCR on the multiplex PCR reads; one entry per CDR3 protein. The table includes a few hundred thousand distinct CDR3 sequences, 20% detected once. The sample consisted of blood. Receptors were obtained from a man younger than 30 with Graves' hyperthyroidism.

This chain connects TRBV5-1 to TRBJ1-1, with 9 bases aligning to TRBD1. Trimming at V came to 4 bases and at J to 5 bases, leaving 12 bases not matched to a gene. Germline loops: CDR1 SGHRS, CDR2 YFSETQ. The CDR3 spans 16 residues. The CDR3 bases are TGCGCCAGCAGCCCGGACGGGACAGGGTTATGGACTGAAGCTTTCTTT. This sequence encodes CASSPDGTGLWTEAFF.

This clonotype has a handful of counts. V gene TRBV19 combines with J gene TRBJ1-6, with 9 bases matching TRBD1. Trimming removed 3 bases from V and 10 bases from J; junction bases left unmatched: 4. Germline assignment: CDR1 LNHDA and CDR2 SQIVND (reference sequence). This CDR3 spans 14 amino acids. The CDR3 coding sequence is TGTGCCAGTAGTATCGGGACAGGGCGATCACCCCTCCACTTT. It translates to CASSIGTGRSPLHF.

This clonotype was counted ten times or more. The gene calls are TRBV7-3 and TRBJ2-5; D unclear. V gave up 5 bases and J gave up 9 bases, with 16 bases separating them. The CDR3 is 13 residues long. Germline V lookup: CDR1 SGHTA, CDR2 FQGTGA. CDR3: CASSPYGIQAQYF. CDR3 in DNA: TGTGCCAGCAGCCCCTATGGGATCCAGGCCCAGTACTTC.

This clonotype has just a few counts. In DNA form, the CDR3 reads TGTGCCAGCAGCTTGGGGAACCACGAGCAGTACTTC. Amino acids: CASSLGNHEQYF. The J gene is TRBJ2-7, the V gene TRBV7-9; no clear D gene. This CDR3 is built from 12 residues. V was pared by 3 bases and J by 5 bases, with 8 bases between. From germline, CDR1 is SEHNR and CDR2 FQNEAQ (reference sequence).

This clonotype was seen many times. J is TRBJ1-1 and V is TRBV12-3 or TRBV12-4; no clear D. The V gene lost 3 bases and the J gene lost 2 bases, with 7 bases spanning the gap. The CDR3 contains 13 residues. CDR3 amino acids: CASSFTDNTEAFF. The CDR3 coding sequence is TGTGCCAGCAGTTTCACAGACAACACTGAAGCTTTCTTT.

In this sample, this clonotype turned up many times. The rearrangement links TRBV6-2 or TRBV6-3 to TRBJ2-2, with 10 bases that match TRBD1. The CDR3 extends over 16 amino acids. Germline V gives CDR1 MNHEY, CDR2 SVGEGT. The trim removed 4 bases at V and 3 bases at J, leaving 5 bases unmatched. The CDR3 here is CASSSPTGGYTGELFF. In nucleotides, the CDR3 is TGTGCCAGCAGTTCCCCGACAGGGGGCTACACCGGGGAGCTGTTTTTT.